Sequencing of this T cell receptor beta chain was carried out in a study of shared clonotypes between healthy human individuals (dated by TCRdb to the early 2020s). With regard to the full study: Three men and two women, aged 18 to 49 years, made up the cohort. Per donor, leukapheresis produced somewhere between about 0.9 and 9.5 billion PBMCs. For each donor, three plates each were used for CD4 naive and CD4 memory, two plates were used for CD8 naive, and one plate was used for CD8 memory. The study deeply sequenced blood TCR repertoires of about 5 healthy adults to estimate repertoire size and the extent of clonotype sharing between individuals. To increase sequencing depth and limit assay-specific biases, different laboratories used diverse techniques to prepare libraries and sequence TCR repertoires.

Here is what the overall study found, with its caveats: Across four donors, around 5% of naive CD4, roughly 3.8% of naive CD8, roughly 2.2% of memory CD4, and over 0.35% of memory CD8 clonotypes were shared. Naive subsets generally had larger estimated clonotype richness than memory subsets did. Sampling was limited to blood, and TCR repertoires in tissue likely differ from TCR repertoires in blood. The genetic and exposure-history diversity represented was limited by the small number of donors. Higher generation probabilities were observed for clonotypes shared by all four sorted-subset donors than for non-shared clonotypes. Incomplete sequencing was indicated by rarefaction of sorted-subset datasets, despite the large sequencing depth. Pairwise subsampling indicated that sequencing depth was expected to affect the degree of clonotype sharing among donors.

Using the deep immunoSEQ assay, multiplex PCR amplified TCR CDR3 regions from genomic DNA. Genomic DNA extracted from each cell subset was distributed evenly over all wells of several immunoSEQ 96-well plates, and each plate served as one replicate. For sorted subsets, 150 to 250 ng of genomic DNA, equivalent to about 30,000 T cell genomes, went into each replicate PCR. Purified libraries were quantified with a Qubit 3.0 fluorometer, sized on a Bioanalyzer 2100, and re-quantified with the KAPA Library Quantification kit. Every immunoSEQ 96-well plate was sequenced on a dedicated single-read 150-cycle Illumina NextSeq 550 flow cell. The paper's data handling went like this. The immunoSEQ output contained only junctional sequences without quality scores, so filtering could not match that applied to full-length reads. To assign V/J genes and CDR3, sequences were annotated using PyIR, a Python wrapper for IgBLAST v1.9, with IMGT germline references. Reads were filtered out if the reads had weak V/J assignments (E-value above 1e-6), no CDR3, stop codons, out-of-frame junctions, or ambiguous translated residues. V3J clonotypes were defined by identical inferred V gene, J gene, and CDR3 amino acid sequence. Percentage overlap between repertoires was calculated by dividing the number of shared unique clonotypes by the size of the smaller repertoire. Richness of each repertoire was evaluated using RTK rarefaction, the Chao1 estimator, and Recon v2.1 estimates of unobserved clonotypes. Generation probabilities for all TCRbeta clonotypes obtained by the gDNA method from several donors were computed using OLGA. TCRdb obtained this table from immuneACCESS and retained in-frame rearrangements with V and J assigned. These tables miss some clones; where compared with another copy, unresolved V genes account for less than half of the shortfall, and the remainder is unexplained. From that table come the V and J calls and clone size; the DNA was used to work out D and trimming. For this sample there are a few million clones; approximately 94% appear just once. Clones ranked in the top ten supply roughly 0.15% of the sample.

Donors were healthy HIV-negative adults with no recently reported acute infections or vaccinations. All donors were Caucasian adults living in Nashville, Tennessee, USA. Magnetic negative selection was used to enrich CD4+ T cells, after which naive cells were positively selected on CD45RA and the negative fraction became the memory subset. Blood was obtained by leukapheresis, after which PBMCs were separated by Ficoll-Histopaque density gradient centrifugation and cryopreserved in liquid nitrogen vapor phase. Analytical flow cytometry was used to check the purity and quantity of every magnetically sorted T cell population. Genomic DNA was isolated from every sorted fraction and measured by UV absorbance on a Nanodrop 2000c. Of note for this clone: Its antigen is unknown. Base qualities are not at hand, and no much larger clone is one base apart.

The CDR3 holds 14 amino acids from the cysteine to the phenylalanine. Only CDR3 DNA is held: 42 bases, read in frame from base 1. Trimming at the junction amounts to 2 bases on V and 3 bases on J, and the germline ends lie 10 bases apart. Via the germline V gene, CDR1 is MNHEY and CDR2 SVGAGI. Sequencing input: naive CD4+ T cells sorted from blood. The sample's cell subset or site, from its label and the paper: CD45RA+ positively selected. The receptor's source is a man aged 18 to 35 in good health. The chain uses TRBV6-5 and TRBJ2-5, with an unclear D gene assignment. The base sequence is TGTGCCAGCAGTTACCGAGGACCGGAAGAGACCCAGTACTTC. This sequence encodes CASSYRGPEETQYF.